This TCR beta chain is drawn from a study of cytomegalovirus exposure and HLA in healthy donors. In the study overall: A preliminary data release comprised tens of millions of unique TCRs obtained from HLA-typed donors.

Among the donors, all were healthy bone marrow donors. Concerning this clone: Its antigen is as yet unknown.

Study results and caveats: Researchers catalogued 160 or so TCR beta chains as cytomegalovirus-associated. A later analysis linked a missense DCLRE1C variant to TCR beta V- and J-gene trimming.

13 Jbeta primers and 60 Vbeta primers were used for the PCR. Using immunoSEQ multiplex PCR, the repertoire was profiled, and TCRdb retains in-frame clones only, with some absent. The profile covers fewer than 200,000 clones, with approximately 79% appearing a single time and 0.69% taken by the ten largest. Input material: PBMCs. The clonotype comes from a woman in her 40s in good health and CMV-seronegative.

CDR3 loop: CASSFGQGVDIQYF. The CDR3, as DNA: TGTGCCAGCAGCTTCGGACAGGGGGTGGACATTCAGTACTTC. The chain carries TRBV5-4 and TRBJ2-4; TRBD1 aligns across 10 bases. CDR3 length equals 14 residues. The germline V gene has CDR1 SGHNT and CDR2 YYREEE (reference sequence). V shed 2 bases, J shed 8 bases, and the junction held 4 bases outside the gene matches.